The entry below gives a single TCR beta chain sequence along with its context. Its antigen is undetermined. The CDR3 spans 15 residues. V shed 6 bases and J shed 9 bases, with 18 bases lying between them. The source of the sample is a study of T-cell memory formation after mild COVID-19. Findings of the study overall: Memory cells collected pre-infection included some clones that later responded, suggesting cross-reactive memory joined. Day 15 to 85 contracting clones showed balanced CD4/CD8; later expanders leaned CD4+.

5'RACE, which relied on constant-segment primers, yielded TCR alpha and TCR beta cDNA libraries carrying sample barcodes and UMIs. One entry per CDR3 protein, called by TCRdb with MiXCR from the 5' RACE reads. Of 250,000 to 350,000 distinct CDR3 sequences listed, 14% are singletons. The TCR comes from a man aged 18-30 years who had mild COVID-19 (a few samples of this study predate the infection). Cell type and time point are not known. Sequencing used PBMCs or a T cell subset sorted from them (not recorded which). The chain joins TRBV12-3 or TRBV12-4 to TRBJ1-6; D is perhaps TRBD1 (5 bases). CDR3 protein: CASSLGRLVGSPLHF. CDR3 coding DNA: TGTGCCAGCAGCTTGGGGCGGTTAGTGGGTTCACCCCTCCACTTT.